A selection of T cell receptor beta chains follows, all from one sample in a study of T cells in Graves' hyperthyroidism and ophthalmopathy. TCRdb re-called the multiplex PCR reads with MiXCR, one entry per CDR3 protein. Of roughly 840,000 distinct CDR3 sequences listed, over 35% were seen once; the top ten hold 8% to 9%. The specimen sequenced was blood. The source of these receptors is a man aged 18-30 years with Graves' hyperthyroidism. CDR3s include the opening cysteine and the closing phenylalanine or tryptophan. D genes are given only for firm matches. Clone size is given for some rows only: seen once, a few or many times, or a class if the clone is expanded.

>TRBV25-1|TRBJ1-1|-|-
TGTGCCAGCAGTCTACTAAAAACAGGGCTAGCTGAAGCTTTCTTT
CASSLLKTGLAEAFF
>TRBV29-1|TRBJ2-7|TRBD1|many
TGCAGCGTTGAAGAGGCCAGGGGGTACGAGCAGTACTTC
CSVEEARGYEQYF
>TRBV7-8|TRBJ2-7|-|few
TGTGCCAGCAGCCCCCCGACGGTCTCCTACGAGCAGTACTTC
CASSPPTVSYEQYF
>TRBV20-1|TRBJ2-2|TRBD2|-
TGCAGTGCTAGACTAGCGGTCACCGGGGAGCTGTTTTTT
CSARLAVTGELFF
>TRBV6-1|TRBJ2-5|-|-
TGTGCCAGCAGTACAGGCCCAGCGGGAGAGACCCAGTACTTC
CASSTGPAGETQYF
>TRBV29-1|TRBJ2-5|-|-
TGCAGCGTTGAAGATAGACGCAGGGGACAATTCACCCAGTACTTC
CSVEDRRRGQFTQYF
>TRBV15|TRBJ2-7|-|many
TGTGCCACCAGCAGAGCCGGCAGCCTACATTCCTACGAGCAGTACTTC
CATSRAGSLHSYEQYF
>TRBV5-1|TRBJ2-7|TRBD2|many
TGCGCCAGCAGACCTAGCGGGGGCCAGACCTACGAGCAGTACTTC
CASRPSGGQTYEQYF
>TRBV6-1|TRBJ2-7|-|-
TGTGCCAGCAGTGCACCTGACAGGTTAGCAGAACTCTACGAGCAGTACTTC
CASSAPDRLAELYEQYF
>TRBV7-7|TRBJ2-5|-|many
TGTGCTAGCAGCTCCCTGCGAGGCGAGACCCAGTACTTC
CASSSLRGETQYF